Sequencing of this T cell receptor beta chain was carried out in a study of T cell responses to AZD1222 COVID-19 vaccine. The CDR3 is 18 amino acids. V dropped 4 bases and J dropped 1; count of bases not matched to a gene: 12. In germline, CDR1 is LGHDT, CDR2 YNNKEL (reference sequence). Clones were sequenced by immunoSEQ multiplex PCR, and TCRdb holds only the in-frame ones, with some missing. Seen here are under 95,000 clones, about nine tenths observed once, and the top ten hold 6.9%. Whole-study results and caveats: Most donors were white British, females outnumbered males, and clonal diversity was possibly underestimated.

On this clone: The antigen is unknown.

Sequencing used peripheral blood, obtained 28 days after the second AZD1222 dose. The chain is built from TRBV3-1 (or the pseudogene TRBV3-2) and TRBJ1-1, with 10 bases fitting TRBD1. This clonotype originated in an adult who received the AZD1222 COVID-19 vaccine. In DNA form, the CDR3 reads TGTGCCAGCAGCCCAACGACAGGGGGCGCCGACGGGAACACTGAAGCTTTCTTT. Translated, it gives CASSPTTGGADGNTEAFF.